A single sample gave rise to the 27 T cell receptor beta chains below, sequenced in a study of blood T cell repertoires in COVID-19. Some clones are missing from TCRdb's copy, which holds only in-frame ones; the method was immunoSEQ multiplex PCR. The sample has about 260,000 clones; about 85% are singletons. Sequences were obtained from peripheral blood. The receptors come from a human donor in a cohort sampled during active COVID-19.

The chain combines TRBV5-1 with TRBJ2-3; 7 positions agree with TRBD2. CDR1 and CDR2 from the germline V gene are SGHRS and YFSETQ. The CDR3 loop spans 17 amino acids. J lost 3 bases, V lost 3 bases, and 13 bases had no gene match. CDR3 nucleotides: TGCGCCAGCAGCTCGTCGGTTGCTGGGGGAGGGACAGATACGCAGTATTTT. As protein: CASSSSVAGGGTDTQYF.

This chain connects TRBV28 to TRBJ2-7, with D uncertain. Germline V lookup: CDR1 MDHEN, CDR2 SYDVKM. CDR3 length: 11 amino acids. V was shortened by 3 bases and J by 4 bases, with 4 bases between the two germline ends. In DNA, the CDR3 is TGTGCCAGCAGTTTCCAATACGAGCAGTACTTC. The encoded protein is CASSFQYEQYF. Combining the CDR3 with reference TRBV28 and TRBJ2-7 gives the whole variable domain DVKVTQSSRYLVKRTGEKVFLECVQDMDHENMFWYRQDPGLGLRLIYFSYDVKMKEKGDIPEGYSVSREKKERFSLILESASTNQTSMYLCASSFQYEQYFGPGTRLTVT.

The V call is TRBV3-1 (or the pseudogene TRBV3-2), the J call TRBJ1-6; 9 bases match TRBD1. The CDR3 is 15 amino acids. The V segment lost 1 base and the J segment 9 bases; nucleotides outside the gene matches: 4. Germline V gives CDR1 LGHDT, CDR2 YNNKEL (reference sequence). The CDR3, as DNA: TGTGCCAGCAGCCAAGCGGGACAGGGTATTTCACCCCTCCACTTT. The encoded protein is CASSQAGQGISPLHF.

This clone was recorded only once. The J gene is TRBJ2-1, the V gene TRBV15; 7 bases are a match to TRBD2. CDR1 and CDR2 (germline): LNHNV, YYDKDF (reference sequence). The V and J ends lost 2 bases and 6 bases, in that order; junction bases with no gene match: 4. The CDR3 spans 14 residues. In nucleotides, the CDR3 is TGTGCCACCAGCAGACCGACTAGCTCCAATGAGCAGTTCTTC. Translation gives CATSRPTSSNEQFF.

This sequence joins TRBV7-8 and TRBJ2-1, with 8 bases that match TRBD1. The CDR3 covers 14 residues. CDR1 SGHVS and CDR2 FQNEAQ come from the germline V gene. The trim removed 3 bases at V and 6 bases at J, leaving 4 bases unmatched. CDR3 bases: TGTGCCAGCAGCTTCAGGGGGCTCCCCAATGAGCAGTTCTTC. It specifies CASSFRGLPNEQFF.

The chain's CDR3 is CASSLVVAGREKLFF. The DNA of the CDR3 is TGTGCCAGCAGCTTAGTGGTAGCGGGTCGGGAAAAACTGTTTTTT. The chain carries TRBV7-9 and TRBJ1-4, with D unclear. Per the germline V gene, CDR1 is SEHNR and CDR2 is FQNEAQ (reference sequence). Trimming cost V 1 base and J 8 bases, with 14 bases left between them. This CDR3 spans 15 amino acids.

V is TRBV5-1 and J is TRBJ1-1, with D perhaps matching TRBD1 (6 bases). V gave up 3 bases and J gave up 0 bases, with 12 bases separating them. The CDR3 runs 15 residues. Germline CDR1 reads SGHRS; CDR2 reads YFSETQ. CDR3 nucleotides: TGCGCCAGCAGCTACCTTGGGGGCCTGAACACTGAAGCTTTCTTT. This sequence encodes CASSYLGGLNTEAFF.

This chain links TRBV6-6 with TRBJ2-5; D may be TRBD2 (6 bases). The length of the CDR3 is 14 residues. Germline V gene lookup returns CDR1 MNHNY and CDR2 SVGAGI (reference sequence). Trimming cost V 5 bases and J 1 base, with 11 bases left between them. The CDR3 coding sequence is TGTGCCAGCAGTATAGGGACTCCCCAAGAGACCCAGTACTTC. It translates to CASSIGTPQETQYF.

The CDR3 DNA reads TGTGCCAGCAGTTTAGAAGGGACAGGGGGTTCGCCCCAGCATTTT. Its protein product is CASSLEGTGGSPQHF. The chain combines TRBV27 with TRBJ1-5; 11 positions match TRBD1. The CDR3 runs 15 residues. V dropped 2 bases and J dropped 9; count of bases not matched to a gene: 6. CDR1 and CDR2 (germline): MNHEY, SMNVEV (reference sequence).

This chain connects TRBV7-6 to TRBJ2-7; TRBD2 might be the D (5 bases). This CDR3 comprises 13 residues. Germline assignment: CDR1 SGHVS and CDR2 FNYEAQ. V dropped 4 bases and J dropped 7 bases, with 14 bases sitting between them. The CDR3 DNA reads TGTGCCAGCAGCTGGAGATCTAGCAGGGAGCAGTACTTC. Amino acids: CASSWRSSREQYF.

CDR3 amino acids: CASSRTSGTYNEQFF. Here the CDR3 DNA reads TGCGCCAGCAGTCGGACTAGCGGAACCTACAATGAGCAGTTCTTC. The rearrangement links TRBV4-1 to TRBJ2-1; 10 bases line up with TRBD2. This CDR3 is built from 15 residues. CDR1 and CDR2 from the germline V gene are MGHRA and YSYEKL. V was pared by 6 bases and J by 2 bases, with 4 bases of the junction left unmatched.

V usage is TRBV7-2 and J usage is TRBJ2-5; 11 positions agree with TRBD1. V was clipped by 4 bases and J by 4 bases; unmatched bases: 2. The CDR3 runs 14 residues. The germline CDR1 and CDR2 sequences are SGHTA and FQGNSA. The CDR3 nucleotides read TGTGCCAGCAGCTCCGGGACAGGGGGAGAGACCCAGTACTTC. This translates into CASSSGTGGETQYF.

This CDR3 is CASSVTGVETQYF. DNA for the CDR3: TGCGCCAGCAGCGTCACAGGGGTAGAGACCCAGTACTTC. The rearrangement joins TRBV5-1 to TRBJ2-5; 7 bases are shared with TRBD1. The CDR3 totals 13 residues. Germline V gene sequence: CDR1 SGHRS, CDR2 YFSETQ. The ends lost 4 bases at V and 4 bases at J; junction bases unmatched: 4.

The gene calls are TRBV20-1 and TRBJ2-1, with D perhaps TRBD2 (5 bases). The CDR3 spans 11 residues. Between the trimmed V and J ends, which lost 3 bases and 7 bases, there was a span of 7 bases. Germline CDR1 is DFQATT and CDR2 is SNEGSKA (reference sequence). The CDR3 region has the DNA TGCAGTGCTAGGGACTTGAATGAGCAGTTCTTC. Translation gives CSARDLNEQFF.

A single count supports this clone. CDR3 amino acids: CASLREGSSLSGANVLTF. As DNA, the CDR3 is TGTGCCAGTTTACGGGAGGGGTCTTCACTCTCTGGGGCCAACGTCCTGACTTTC. This chain joins TRBV19 and TRBJ2-6; 8 positions agree with TRBD2. The CDR3 runs to 18 residues. Germline CDR1 reads LNHDA; CDR2 reads SQIVND (reference sequence). With 8 bases clipped from V and 0 bases from J, the junction kept 12 bases outside the gene matches. Drawing the rest from reference TRBV19 and TRBJ2-6, the complete variable domain is DGGITQSPKYLFRKEGQNVTLSCEQNLNHDAMYWYRQDPGQGLRLIYYSQIVNDFQKGDIAEGYSVSREKKESFPLTVTSAQKNPTAFYLCASLREGSSLSGANVLTFGAGSRLTVL.

The gene calls are TRBV6-2 or TRBV6-3 and TRBJ2-5; 8 bases are shared with TRBD1. The CDR3 has 15 residues. The V gene end was trimmed by 0 bases and the J gene end by 4 bases; junction bases not matched to a gene: 4. The germline CDR1 and CDR2 sequences are MNHEY and SVGEGT. The CDR3 protein is CASSYSGQVVETQYF. The CDR3, as DNA: TGTGCCAGCAGTTACTCGGGACAGGTAGTAGAGACCCAGTACTTC.

The chain is built from TRBV12-2 and TRBJ2-1; the tabulated D call, TRBD2, remains unverified against the DNA. TRBV12-2 is tagged as a pseudogene. This CDR3 comprises 17 residues. CDR3 region: CASRLGCRRGPFSEQFF. DNA of the CDR3: TGTGCAAGTCGCTTAGGGTGCCGCCGAGGGCCCTTTAGTGAGCAGTTCTTC.

The chain employs TRBV2 and TRBJ2-1, with D possibly TRBD2 on 6 matching bases. V lost 6 bases and J lost 5, with 14 bases in between. The length of the CDR3 is 14 residues. Looked up from germline, CDR1 is SNHLY and CDR2 is FYNNEI. DNA for the CDR3: TGTGCCAGCAGGGGGGACTCCCGGGACAATGAGCAGTTCTTC. Its protein product is CASRGDSRDNEQFF.

The V gene is TRBV29-1, the J gene TRBJ2-6; TRBD1 aligns across 9 bases. Per the germline V gene, CDR1 is SQVTM and CDR2 is ANQGSEA. The CDR3 covers 14 residues. V lost 5 bases, J lost 5 bases, and 4 bases stayed unmatched. The CDR3 reads CSVMGQGRANVLTF. The DNA of the CDR3 is TGCAGCGTTATGGGACAGGGACGGGCCAACGTCCTGACTTTC. Full variable domain (remainder filled in from reference TRBV29-1 and TRBJ2-6): SAVISQKPSRDICQRGTSLTIQCQVDSQVTMMFWYRQQPGQSLTLIATANQGSEATYESGFVIDKFPISRPNLTFSTLTVSNMSPEDSSIYLCSVMGQGRANVLTFGAGSRLTVL.

This chain links TRBV7-2 with TRBJ2-5; TRBD1 matches at 10 bases. CDR3 length: 15 residues. The V gene end was trimmed by 4 bases and the J gene end by 5 bases; junction bases not matched to a gene: 7. Germline CDR1 is SGHTA and CDR2 is FQGNSA. The DNA of the CDR3 is TGTGCCAGCAGCTACGGGGGACAGGGGACGGAGACCCAGTACTTC. It codes for CASSYGGQGTETQYF. Variable domain in full (rest from reference TRBV7-2 and TRBJ2-5): GAGVSQSPSNKVTEKGKDVELRCDPISGHTALYWYRQSLGQGLEFLIYFQGNSAPDKSGLPSDRFSAERTGGSVSTLTIQRTQQEDSAVYLCASSYGGQGTETQYFGPGTRLLVL.

The chain combines TRBV3-1 (or the pseudogene TRBV3-2) with TRBJ2-5, with D perhaps TRBD1 (6 bases). Germline assignment: CDR1 LGHDT and CDR2 YNNKEL (reference sequence). Trimming shortened V by 4 bases and J by 6 bases, and 12 bases separated the two germline ends. This CDR3 has 13 amino acids. The CDR3 DNA follows: TGTGCCAGCAGCCTGACAGGCGGAAAGACCCAGTACTTC. Protein sequence: CASSLTGGKTQYF.

The chain links TRBV18 to TRBJ2-1; 11 bases are shared with TRBD2. Trimming cost V 2 bases and J 8 bases; bases outside gene matches: 5. This CDR3 comprises 15 residues. The V gene's germline CDR1 is KGHSH and CDR2 LQKENI. The CDR3, as DNA: TGTGCCAGCTCACCAAGACTAGCGGGAAATTATGAGCAGTTCTTC. This codes for CASSPRLAGNYEQFF.

This rearrangement joins TRBV6-6 to TRBJ1-3, with no clear D. With 2 bases removed from V and 6 bases from J, the gap between germline ends came to 5 bases. Germline V CDR1 and CDR2: MNHNY, SVGAGI (reference sequence). The CDR3 sequence is 12 residues long. The CDR3 DNA sequence: TGTGCCAGCAGTTACCTAGAAAACACCATATATTTT. This sequence encodes CASSYLENTIYF.

The chain joins TRBV5-4 to TRBJ2-3; weak D call: TRBD2 (6 bases). The CDR3 has 15 amino acids. Germline assignment: CDR1 SGHNT and CDR2 YYREEE (reference sequence). Trimming pared 5 bases from V and 2 bases from J, leaving 15 bases between. The CDR3 is CASSSGAGLTDTQYF. Here the CDR3 DNA reads TGTGCCAGCAGTTCTGGGGCGGGGCTCACAGATACGCAGTATTTT.

The chain has TRBV5-6 and TRBJ2-1; 9 bases line up with TRBD1. CDR1 and CDR2 (germline): SGHDT, YYEEEE. V shed 3 bases, J shed 1 base, and the junction held 5 bases outside the gene matches. The length of the CDR3 is 16 residues. The CDR3 loop is CASSYPGTGSYNEQFF. The CDR3, as DNA: TGTGCCAGCAGCTATCCCGGGACAGGGTCCTACAATGAGCAGTTCTTC.

The CDR3 sequence: CATSTRTSGYTDTQYF. In DNA form, the CDR3 reads TGTGCCACCAGCACCCGGACTAGCGGTTACACAGATACGCAGTATTTT. This chain joins TRBV15 and TRBJ2-3; 10 nucleotides line up with TRBD2. The CDR3 runs to 16 residues. The junction had 6 bases not matched to a gene; V was cut back by 4 bases and J by 2 bases. Germline assignment: CDR1 LNHNV and CDR2 YYDKDF (reference sequence).

This clone appeared a single time. The chain employs TRBV5-4 and TRBJ2-3; 12 bases map to TRBD2. Germline V CDR1 and CDR2: SGHNT, YYREEE (reference sequence). The CDR3 has 16 residues. V lost 4 bases to trimming and J lost 2 bases; unmatched junction nucleotides: 5. The CDR3 nucleotides read TGTGCCAGCAGCCTAAGACTAGCGGGAGACACAGATACGCAGTATTTT. Its protein product is CASSLRLAGDTDTQYF. Supplemented by reference TRBV5-4 and TRBJ2-3, the full variable domain reads ETGVTQSPTHLIKTRGQQVTLRCSSQSGHNTVSWYQQALGQGPQFIFQYYREEENGRGNFPPRFSGLQFPNYSSELNVNALELDDSALYLCASSLRLAGDTDTQYFGPGTRLTVL.